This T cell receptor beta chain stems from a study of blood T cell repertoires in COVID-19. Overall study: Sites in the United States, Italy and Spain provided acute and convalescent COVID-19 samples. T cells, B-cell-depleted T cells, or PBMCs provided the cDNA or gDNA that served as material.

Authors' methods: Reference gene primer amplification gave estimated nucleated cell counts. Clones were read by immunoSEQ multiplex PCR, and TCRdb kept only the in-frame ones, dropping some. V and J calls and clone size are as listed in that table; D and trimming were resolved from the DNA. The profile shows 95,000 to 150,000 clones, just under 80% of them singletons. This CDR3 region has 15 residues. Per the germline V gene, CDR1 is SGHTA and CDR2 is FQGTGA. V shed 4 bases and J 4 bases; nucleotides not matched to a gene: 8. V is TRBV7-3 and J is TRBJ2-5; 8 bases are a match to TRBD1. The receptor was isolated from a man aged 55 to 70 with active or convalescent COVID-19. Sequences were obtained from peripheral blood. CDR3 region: CASSWSTGEGETQYF. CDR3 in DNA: TGTGCCAGCAGCTGGTCGACAGGGGAAGGAGAGACCCAGTACTTC. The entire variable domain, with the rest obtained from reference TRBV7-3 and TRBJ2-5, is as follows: GAGVSQTPSNKVTEKGKYVELRCDPISGHTALYWYRQSLGQGPEFLIYFQGTGAADDSGLPNDRFFAVRPEGSVSTLKIQRTERGDSAVYLCASSWSTGEGETQYFGPGTRLLVL.